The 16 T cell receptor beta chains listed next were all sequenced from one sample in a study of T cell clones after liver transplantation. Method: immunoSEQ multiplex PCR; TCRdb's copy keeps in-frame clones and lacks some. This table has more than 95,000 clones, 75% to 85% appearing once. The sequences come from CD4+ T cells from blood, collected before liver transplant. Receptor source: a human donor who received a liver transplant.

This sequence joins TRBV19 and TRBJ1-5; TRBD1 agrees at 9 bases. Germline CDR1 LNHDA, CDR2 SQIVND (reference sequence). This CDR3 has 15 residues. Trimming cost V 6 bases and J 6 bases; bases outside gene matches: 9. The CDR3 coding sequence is TGTGCCAGTAGACTCGGGACAGGGACAGGTCAGCCCCAGCATTTT. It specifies CASRLGTGTGQPQHF.

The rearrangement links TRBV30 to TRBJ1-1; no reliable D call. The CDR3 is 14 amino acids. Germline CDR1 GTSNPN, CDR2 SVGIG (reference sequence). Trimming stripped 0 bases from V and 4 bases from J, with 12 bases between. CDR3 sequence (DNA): TGTGCCTGGAGTGTGGGGAGCTTCGGCACTGAAGCTTTCTTT. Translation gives CAWSVGSFGTEAFF. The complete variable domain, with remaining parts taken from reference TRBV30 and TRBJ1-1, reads SQTIHQWPATLVQPVGSPLSLECTVEGTSNPNLYWYRQAAGRGLQLLFYSVGIGQISSEVPQNLSASRPQDRQFILSSKKLLLSDSGFYLCAWSVGSFGTEAFFGQGTRLTVV.

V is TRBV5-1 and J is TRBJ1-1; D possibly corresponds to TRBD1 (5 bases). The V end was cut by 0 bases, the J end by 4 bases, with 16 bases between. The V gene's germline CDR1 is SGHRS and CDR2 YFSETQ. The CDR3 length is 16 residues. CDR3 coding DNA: TGCGCCAGCAGCTTGGCTTCAGGGCAGGTTAGCACTGAAGCTTTCTTT. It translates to CASSLASGQVSTEAFF.

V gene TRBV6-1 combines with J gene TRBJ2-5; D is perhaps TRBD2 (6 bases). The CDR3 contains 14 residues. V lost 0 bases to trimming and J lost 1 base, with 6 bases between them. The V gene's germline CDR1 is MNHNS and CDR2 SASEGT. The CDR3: CASSEAGGQETQYF. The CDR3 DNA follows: TGTGCCAGCAGTGAAGCGGGGGGCCAAGAGACCCAGTACTTC.

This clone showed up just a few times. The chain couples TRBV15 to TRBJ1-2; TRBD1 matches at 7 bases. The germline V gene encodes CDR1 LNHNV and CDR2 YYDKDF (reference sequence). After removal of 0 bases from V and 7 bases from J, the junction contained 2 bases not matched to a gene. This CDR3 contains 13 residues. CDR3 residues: CATSRDRQGGYTF. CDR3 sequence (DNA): TGTGCCACCAGCAGAGATCGACAGGGTGGCTACACCTTC.

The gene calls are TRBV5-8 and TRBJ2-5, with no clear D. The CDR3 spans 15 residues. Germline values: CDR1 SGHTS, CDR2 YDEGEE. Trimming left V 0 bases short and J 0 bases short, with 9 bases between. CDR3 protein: CASSLAVSYQETQYF. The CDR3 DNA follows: TGTGCCAGCAGCTTGGCAGTCTCCTACCAAGAGACCCAGTACTTC.

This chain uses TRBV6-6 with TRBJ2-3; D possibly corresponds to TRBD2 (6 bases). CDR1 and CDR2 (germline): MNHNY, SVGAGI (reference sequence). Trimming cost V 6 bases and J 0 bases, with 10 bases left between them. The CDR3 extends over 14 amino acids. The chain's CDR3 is CASSPGTSTDTQYF. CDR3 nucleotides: TGTGCCAGCAGCCCAGGGACTAGCACAGATACGCAGTATTTT.

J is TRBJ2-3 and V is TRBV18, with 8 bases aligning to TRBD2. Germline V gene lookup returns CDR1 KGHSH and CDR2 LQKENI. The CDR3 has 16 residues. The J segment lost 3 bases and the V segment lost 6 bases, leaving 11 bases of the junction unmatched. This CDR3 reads CASSTSSGRSTDTQYF. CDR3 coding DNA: TGTGCCAGCTCGACCTCCAGCGGGAGATCTACAGATACGCAGTATTTT.

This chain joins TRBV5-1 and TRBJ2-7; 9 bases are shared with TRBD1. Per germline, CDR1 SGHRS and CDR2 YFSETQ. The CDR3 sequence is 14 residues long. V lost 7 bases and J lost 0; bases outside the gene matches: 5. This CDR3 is CASGDRAHSYEQYF. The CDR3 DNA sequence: TGCGCCAGCGGGGACAGGGCCCACTCCTACGAGCAGTACTTC.

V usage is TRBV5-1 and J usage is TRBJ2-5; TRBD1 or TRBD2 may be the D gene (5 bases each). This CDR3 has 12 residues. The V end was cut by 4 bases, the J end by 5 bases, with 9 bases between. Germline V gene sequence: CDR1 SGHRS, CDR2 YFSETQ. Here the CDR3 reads CASSHEGETQYF. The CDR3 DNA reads TGCGCCAGCAGCCACGAGGGGGAGACCCAGTACTTC.

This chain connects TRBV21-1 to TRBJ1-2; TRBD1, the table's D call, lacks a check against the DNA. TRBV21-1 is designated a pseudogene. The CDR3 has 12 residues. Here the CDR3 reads CASSKGPRGYTF. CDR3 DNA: TGTGCCAGCAGCAAGGGCCCCCGCGGCTACACCTTC.

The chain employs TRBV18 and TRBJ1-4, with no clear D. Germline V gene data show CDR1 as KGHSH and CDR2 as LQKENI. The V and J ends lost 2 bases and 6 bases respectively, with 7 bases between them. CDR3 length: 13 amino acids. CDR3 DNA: TGTGCCAGCTCACCAGGGCAGCATGAAAAACTGTTTTTT. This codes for CASSPGQHEKLFF.

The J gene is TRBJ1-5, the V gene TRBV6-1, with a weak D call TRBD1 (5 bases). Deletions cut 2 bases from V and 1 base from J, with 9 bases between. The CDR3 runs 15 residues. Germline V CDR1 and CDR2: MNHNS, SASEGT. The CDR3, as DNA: TGTGCCAGCAGTGAATCAGGGTCGAGCAATCAGCCCCAGCATTTT. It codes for CASSESGSSNQPQHF.

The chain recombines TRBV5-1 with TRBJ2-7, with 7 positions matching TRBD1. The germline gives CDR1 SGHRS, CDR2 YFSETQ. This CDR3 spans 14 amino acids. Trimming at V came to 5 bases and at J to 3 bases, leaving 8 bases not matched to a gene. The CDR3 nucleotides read TGCGCCAGCAGGAACGCCGGGACAGACTACGAGCAGTACTTC. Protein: CASRNAGTDYEQYF.

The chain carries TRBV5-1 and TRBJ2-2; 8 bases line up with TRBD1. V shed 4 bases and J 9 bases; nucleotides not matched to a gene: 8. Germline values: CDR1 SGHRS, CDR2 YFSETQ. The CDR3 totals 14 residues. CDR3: CASSRGQGVRELFF. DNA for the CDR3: TGCGCCAGCAGCCGTGGACAGGGAGTCCGGGAGCTGTTTTTT.

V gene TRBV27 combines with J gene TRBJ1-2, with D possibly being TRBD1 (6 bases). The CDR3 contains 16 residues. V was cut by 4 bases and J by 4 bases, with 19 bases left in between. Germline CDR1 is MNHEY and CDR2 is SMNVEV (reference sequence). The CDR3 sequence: CASSSTSSGGGYGYTF. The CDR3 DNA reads TGTGCCAGCAGTTCCACTAGTTCCGGGGGCGGCTATGGCTACACCTTC.